Below, 16 T cell receptor beta chains from the same sample are listed, as sequenced in a study of cytomegalovirus exposure and HLA in healthy donors. The study ran its PCR with 60 Vbeta and 13 Jbeta primers. Profiling relied on immunoSEQ multiplex PCR, and the TCRdb table lists in-frame clones only, not all of them. This table has over 130,000 clones, 50% to 75% appearing once. The sequenced sample consisted of PBMCs. These receptors all stem from an older woman in good health and CMV-seropositive.

The CDR3 here is CASRHAANYGYTF. The CDR3 region has the DNA TGTGCCAGCAGACATGCAGCTAACTATGGCTACACCTTC. This chain joins TRBV2 and TRBJ1-2, with no clear D. The CDR3 length is 13 residues. V was shortened by 6 bases and J by 0 bases, with 8 bases between the two germline ends. Germline CDR1 reads SNHLY; CDR2 reads FYNNEI.

In this sample, this clone turned up a few times. The J gene is TRBJ1-4, the V gene TRBV6-5; 8 nucleotides align to TRBD1. V lost 10 bases and J lost 7; bases outside the gene matches: 11. The germline CDR1 and CDR2 sequences are MNHEY and SVGAGI. The CDR3 length is 14 residues. The chain's CDR3 is CATTRGTGREKLFF. For the CDR3, the DNA is TGTGCCACCACCCGGGGGACAGGTCGTGAAAAACTGTTTTTT.

The chain has TRBV4-3 and TRBJ2-4, with 9 bases lining up with TRBD1. Per the germline V gene, CDR1 is LGHNA and CDR2 is YSLEER. The CDR3 loop spans 15 amino acids. V shed 0 bases and J 9 bases; nucleotides not matched to a gene: 6. CDR3 nucleotide sequence: TGCGCCAGCAGCCAAGACGGACAGGGGTGGAGCATTCAGTACTTC. It encodes CASSQDGQGWSIQYF.

This chain links TRBV5-1 with TRBJ1-1, with TRBD1 matching over 8 bases. The CDR3 has 13 amino acids. Germline CDR1 reads SGHRS; CDR2 reads YFSETQ. Trimming removed 0 bases from V and 12 bases from J; junction bases left unmatched: 7. In DNA, the CDR3 is TGCGCCAGCAGCTTGGAGGACAGGGTTTCGACTTTCTTT. Translating gives CASSLEDRVSTFF. The full variable domain, rest sourced from reference TRBV5-1 and TRBJ1-1, is KAGVTQTPRYLIKTRGQQVTLSCSPISGHRSVSWYQQTPGQGLQFLFEYFSETQRNKGNFPGRFSGRQFSNSRSEMNVSTLELGDSALYLCASSLEDRVSTFFGQGTRLTVV.

This clone has only a few counts. This rearrangement joins TRBV18 to TRBJ1-2; D not certain. Looked up from germline, CDR1 is KGHSH and CDR2 is LQKENI. V lost 3 bases and J 3 bases, leaving 8 bases between the germline ends. The CDR3 has 13 amino acids. DNA of the CDR3: TGTGCCAGCTCACCGGGCAACTACTATGGCTACACCTTC. This gives the protein CASSPGNYYGYTF.

This chain links TRBV28 with TRBJ1-5; 8 nucleotides match TRBD1. Trimming cost V 5 bases and J 4 bases; bases outside gene matches: 1. Germline CDR1 and CDR2: MDHEN and SYDVKM. The CDR3 covers 13 residues. CDR3 protein: CASSRDRNQPQHF. In DNA form, the CDR3 reads TGTGCCAGCAGTCGGGACAGGAATCAGCCCCAGCATTTT. Filled out from reference TRBV28 and TRBJ1-5, the complete variable domain reads DVKVTQSSRYLVKRTGEKVFLECVQDMDHENMFWYRQDPGLGLRLIYFSYDVKMKEKGDIPEGYSVSREKKERFSLILESASTNQTSMYLCASSRDRNQPQHFGDGTRLSIL.

This clone has a handful of counts. V is TRBV10-2 and J is TRBJ2-1; 7 bases are shared with TRBD2. Germline CDR1 reads WSHSY; CDR2 reads SAAADI. This CDR3 region has 16 residues. J was trimmed by 5 bases and V by 3 bases; bases with no gene match: 10. CDR3 sequence (DNA): TGCGCCAGCAGTGATCCTGGGACTATACAAGACAATGAGCAGTTCTTC. It specifies CASSDPGTIQDNEQFF.

This clone was seen more than once but under ten times. The chain combines TRBV4-1 with TRBJ2-7, with 9 bases matching TRBD2. The CDR3 covers 20 residues. Trimming removed 5 bases from V and 3 bases from J; junction bases left unmatched: 23. Germline CDR1 reads MGHRA; CDR2 reads YSYEKL. CDR3: CASSERLKVFAGGLNYEQYF. Here the CDR3 DNA reads TGCGCCAGCAGCGAAAGGCTAAAAGTGTTCGCGGGAGGGCTTAACTACGAGCAGTACTTC.

The gene calls are TRBV7-2 and TRBJ2-7; weak D call: TRBD2 (5 bases). V lost 0 bases to trimming and J lost 9 bases, with 6 bases between them. Germline CDR1 SGHTA, CDR2 FQGNSA. This CDR3 has 11 residues. The CDR3 is CASSLAEGQYF. In DNA, the CDR3 is TGTGCCAGCAGCTTAGCCGAGGGGCAGTACTTC.

V is TRBV28 and J is TRBJ1-2, with D maybe TRBD1 (5 bases). Trimming cost V 5 bases and J 0 bases, with 10 bases left between them. This CDR3 spans 14 amino acids. From germline, CDR1 is MDHEN and CDR2 SYDVKM. The CDR3 DNA follows: TGTGCCAGCAGTGACAGCTTAGCTAACTATGGCTACACCTTC. It is translated as CASSDSLANYGYTF.

The chain recombines TRBV4-3 with TRBJ2-1; perhaps TRBD2 as D (6 bases). Germline CDR1 LGHNA, CDR2 YSLEER. The CDR3 covers 14 residues. Deletions cut 3 bases from V and 7 bases from J, with 13 bases between. The CDR3 here is CASSHYGRSNEQFF. CDR3 in DNA: TGCGCCAGCAGCCATTATGGGAGGTCGAATGAGCAGTTCTTC.

The rearrangement joins TRBV2 to TRBJ2-1; the match to TRBD1 covers 8 bases. V dropped 7 bases and J dropped 2; count of bases not matched to a gene: 4. In germline, CDR1 is SNHLY, CDR2 FYNNEI. This CDR3 has 14 amino acids. CDR3 amino acids: CASTYRGTYNEQFF. In DNA, the CDR3 is TGTGCCAGCACCTACAGGGGGACCTACAATGAGCAGTTCTTC.

This rearrangement joins TRBV27 to TRBJ2-5, with a tentative D call TRBD2 (7 bases). Per germline, CDR1 MNHEY and CDR2 SMNVEV (reference sequence). The CDR3 is made up of 15 amino acids. V was pared by 3 bases and J by 6 bases, with 17 bases between. In nucleotides, the CDR3 is TGTGCCAGCAGTTTCCTCAGCGGGACACCCAAGACCCAGTACTTC. Protein product: CASSFLSGTPKTQYF.

This clone occurred a few times. The gene calls are TRBV28 and TRBJ2-1; 8 nucleotides line up with TRBD2. Looked up from germline, CDR1 is MDHEN and CDR2 is SYDVKM. The CDR3 loop spans 13 amino acids. The J segment lost 6 bases and the V segment lost 10 bases, leaving 8 bases of the junction unmatched. The CDR3 sequence is CANLSGGPNEQFF. The CDR3 DNA follows: TGTGCCAACCTAAGCGGGGGACCCAATGAGCAGTTCTTC.

Turning to this clone: Other DNA sequences of this sample code for an identical CDR3. The genes are TRBV28 and TRBJ1-2; D possibly corresponds to TRBD1 (6 bases). Germline CDR1 reads MDHEN; CDR2 reads SYDVKM. The CDR3 length is 13 residues. Trimming left V 3 bases short and J 5 bases short, with 10 bases between. The CDR3 region has the DNA TGTGCCAGCAGTTTCGGACAGAATTATGGCTACACCTTC. Translated: CASSFGQNYGYTF.

The V call is TRBV11-2, the J call TRBJ2-7; tentatively, D is TRBD1 (5 bases). CDR3 length equals 13 residues. V lost 5 bases to trimming and J lost 0 bases, with 8 bases between them. The germline CDR1 and CDR2 sequences are SGHAT and FQNNGV. CDR3: CASSPGRSYEQYF. The CDR3 region has the DNA TGTGCCAGCAGCCCAGGGCGCTCCTACGAGCAGTACTTC.